A single sample is the source of the 8 T cell receptor beta chains below, sequenced in a study of vaccination and CD4 T cells after COVID-19. No antigen has been assigned to these receptors. An Oncomine TCR Beta short-read assay was used to sequence the DNA from cultured CD4+ T cells. TCRdb re-called the PCR reads with MiXCR, one entry per CDR3 protein. The sample includes about 20,000 distinct CDR3 sequences, around two fifths of them seen just once. Specified time point: late sampling 161 to 241 days after vaccination in a few convalescent patients. Documented treatment: approximately nine-day PBMC culture with coronavirus spike peptide pools or control peptides (ViraFEST assay). This sample comprised CD4+ T cells from blood, cultured in vitro, obtained about 7 months after SARS-CoV-2 vaccination. The receptors originated from a human donor who had recovered from COVID-19.

In this sample, this clonotype turned up a few times. The J gene is TRBJ2-5, the V gene TRBV7-6; D is uncertain. V gave up 1 base and J gave up 6 bases, with 6 bases separating them. The length of the CDR3 is 12 residues. Germline-derived CDR1 and CDR2 are SGHVS and FNYEAQ. The DNA of the CDR3 is TGTGCCAGCAGCTTAGTCGTGCAGACCCAGTACTTC. The encoded protein is CASSLVVQTQYF.

As to this clonotype: The limits of the CDR3 on the DNA are not certain, so only TCRdb's listed CDR3 is given. The chain uses TRBV11-3 and TRBJ1-2; the table's D call TRBD1 went unverified against the DNA. The CDR3 length equals 22 residues, ends included. The V gene's germline CDR1 is SGHNT and CDR2 YENEEA. The CDR3 sequence is CASSLWGQRRAVLRAGRYGYTF.

This clonotype was detected only a few times. The chain combines TRBV7-2 with TRBJ2-7; TRBD2 aligns across 13 bases. The CDR3 runs 15 residues. V lost 6 bases and J lost 0; bases outside the gene matches: 2. CDR1 is SGHTA, CDR2 FQGNSA, per germline. In DNA, the CDR3 is TGTGCCAGCAGTCGGACTAGCGGGAGCTCCTACGAGCAGTACTTC. It translates to CASSRTSGSSYEQYF.

This clonotype appeared a few times. V usage is TRBV20-1 and J usage is TRBJ2-3, with 12 bases aligning to TRBD2. CDR3 length: 17 residues. Germline-derived CDR1 and CDR2 are DFQATT and SNEGSKA (reference sequence). The V and J ends lost 1 base and 4 bases, in that order; junction bases with no gene match: 9. The CDR3 region is CSARVVTSGRMADTQYF. For the CDR3, the DNA is TGCAGTGCTAGAGTGGTGACTAGCGGGAGAATGGCAGATACGCAGTATTTT.

The rearrangement uses TRBV7-2 and TRBJ1-2, with 7 bases matching TRBD1. With 8 bases clipped from V and 4 bases from J, the junction kept 13 bases outside the gene matches. The CDR3 runs 15 residues. Germline assignment: CDR1 SGHTA and CDR2 FQGNSA. The CDR3 here is CASSSPGQLSYGYTF. As DNA, the CDR3 is TGTGCCAGCTCCTCCCCGGGACAGTTATCCTATGGCTACACCTTC.

This clonotype was observed a few times. The chain employs TRBV28 and TRBJ1-2; the D is unclear. This CDR3 has 16 amino acids. Germline V lookup: CDR1 MDHEN, CDR2 SYDVKM. V was trimmed by 5 bases and J by 2 bases, leaving 18 bases between them. The CDR3 region has the DNA TGTGCCAGCAGTGGAGGTTTAGGTCACTTAAACTATGGCTACACCTTC. Amino acid sequence: CASSGGLGHLNYGYTF.

Here the CDR3 reads CSAISGPSYNEQFF. The CDR3 region has the DNA TGCAGTGCTATAAGCGGTCCTTCCTACAATGAGCAGTTCTTC. V is TRBV20-1 and J is TRBJ2-1; D is perhaps TRBD2 (5 bases). Germline CDR1 reads DFQATT; CDR2 reads SNEGSKA (reference sequence). The CDR3 spans 14 residues. Trimming took off 4 bases at V and 1 base at J, with 11 bases between the two ends.

The sample holds one count of this clonotype. The junction does not match germline at one end; this may be a read error. V and J are TRBV6-1 and TRBJ2-7; TRBD1 matches 9 bases. Germline V CDR1 and CDR2: MNHNS, SASEGT. The CDR3 spans 16 residues. The CDR3 DNA reads as TGTGCCAGCAGCCAACTCCCGGGACAGGGCTCCAACGAGCAGTACTTC. Protein sequence: CASSQLPGQGSNEQYF.